These T cell receptor beta chains were read from a single sample in a study of blood T cell repertoires in COVID-19. Here immunoSEQ multiplex PCR was the method, and the copy in TCRdb shows in-frame clones only, minus some. The sample lists over 60,000 clones; roughly 80% were seen once. Sequencing was done on a sample of peripheral blood. The receptors originated from a man older than 75 with active or convalescent COVID-19. Both conserved end residues are trimmed from each CDR3. Part of the rows lack a size; the others show once, few, many or a class for expanded clones.

v_call	j_call	cdr3_length	clone_size	cdr3_aa
TRBV11-2	TRBJ1-2	11	once	ASSLEGGRRYT
TRBV13	TRBJ2-2	10	.	ASSYSTGELF
TRBV5-4	TRBJ1-2	13	once	ASSLSQAGSYGYT
TRBV12-3/TRBV12-4	TRBJ2-3	10	.	ASSPGTSGRY
TRBV11-3	TRBJ2-5	16	.	ASSLGKTSGDLQETQY
TRBV5-1	TRBJ2-5	14	.	ASSLADSGSTGTQY
TRBV11-1	TRBJ2-1	13	.	ASSLGTTSYNEQF
TRBV27	TRBJ2-5	13	.	ASSSPGTGEETQY
TRBV18	TRBJ1-1	12	few	ASSPGQGKTEAF
TRBV6-5	TRBJ2-7	12	.	ASSYSHNSHEQY
TRBV6-4	TRBJ2-3	11	.	ASSDLPRDTQY
TRBV6-6	TRBJ2-7	6	.	VYYEQY
TRBV18	TRBJ1-1	13	.	ASSNTGVMNTEAF
TRBV2	TRBJ2-7	11	.	ASSEDIGNEQY
TRBV4-1	TRBJ2-7	13	.	ASSQVVEGIYEQY
TRBV5-3	TRBJ1-1	11	.	ARRTGGSTEAF
TRBV5-4	TRBJ2-5	13	.	ASSLGLAGEETQY
TRBV6-2/TRBV6-3	TRBJ1-5	9	.	ASSSFVSQH
TRBV5-5	TRBJ1-5	13	.	ASSFEQGYSQPQH
TRBV29-1	TRBJ2-1	11	.	SGRQGQYNEQF
TRBV24-1	TRBJ2-1	15	.	ATSDIVTSGRYNEQF
TRBV6-5	TRBJ1-2	10	.	ASSQGEHGYT
TRBV4-1	TRBJ2-2	13	few	ASSQAGGRAGELF
TRBV28	TRBJ1-4	8	.	ASQGKKLF
TRBV3-1/TRBV3-2	TRBJ2-1	14	.	ASSHGTSGTNNEQF
TRBV5-5	TRBJ2-3	15	few	ASSDLRDRGRTDTQY
TRBV29-1	TRBJ1-5	10	.	SITEWGQPQH
TRBV19	TRBJ1-1	10	.	ASSGQKTEAF
TRBV7-9	TRBJ1-2	13	.	ASSKSELARHGYT
TRBV21-1	TRBJ1-2	15	few	ASSKDWGHAPNYGYT
TRBV25-1	TRBJ2-7	11	.	ASRREGSYEQY
TRBV4-2	TRBJ2-3	15	.	ASSQEDWGGGTDTQY
TRBV6-2/TRBV6-3	TRBJ1-2	15	.	ASSEPVGGRVGYGYT
TRBV19	TRBJ2-7	15	.	ASSMDRTGTGRYEQY
TRBV12-3/TRBV12-4	TRBJ2-3	11	once	ATDKYGSDTQY
TRBV29-1	TRBJ1-4	11	.	SVPGQLNEKLF
TRBV28	TRBJ2-5	13	few	ASSPDRAGWETQY
TRBV7-8	TRBJ2-7	14	.	ASSLGVGQGSYEQY
TRBV19	TRBJ2-7	13	.	ASSILQGGGYEQY
TRBV5-1	TRBJ2-5	15	once	ASSLASGGVYQETQY